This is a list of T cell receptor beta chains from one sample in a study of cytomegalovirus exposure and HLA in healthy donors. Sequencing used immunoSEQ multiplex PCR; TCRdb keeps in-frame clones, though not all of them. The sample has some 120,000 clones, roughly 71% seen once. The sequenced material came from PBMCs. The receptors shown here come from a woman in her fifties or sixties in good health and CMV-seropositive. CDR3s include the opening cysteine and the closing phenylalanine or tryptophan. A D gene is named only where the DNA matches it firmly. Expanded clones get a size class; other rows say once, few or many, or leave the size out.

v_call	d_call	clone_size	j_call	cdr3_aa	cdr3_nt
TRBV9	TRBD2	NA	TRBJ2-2	CASSPSPGGSNTGELFF	TGTGCCAGCAGCCCCTCCCCGGGGGGTTCGAACACCGGGGAGCTGTTTTTT
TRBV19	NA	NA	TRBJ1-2	CASSMSQGNGYTF	TGTGCCAGTAGTATGTCCCAGGGAAATGGCTACACCTTC
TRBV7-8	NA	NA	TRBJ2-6	CASSLRERTDGANVLTF	TGTGCCAGCAGCTTACGTGAGCGGACTGATGGGGCCAACGTCCTGACTTTC
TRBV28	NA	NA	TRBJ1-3	CASSLRESGNTIYF	TGTGCCAGCAGTTTACGGGAAAGTGGAAACACCATATATTTT
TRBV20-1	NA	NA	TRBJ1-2	CSPRGYTF	TGCAGTCCCAGGGGCTACACCTTC
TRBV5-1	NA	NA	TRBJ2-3	CASSLVLSPTDTQYF	TGCGCCAGCAGCTTGGTATTATCTCCCACAGATACGCAGTATTTT
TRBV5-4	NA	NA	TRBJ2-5	CASSLERGAWRKTQYF	TGTGCCAGCAGCTTGGAACGGGGGGCCTGGAGAAAGACCCAGTACTTC
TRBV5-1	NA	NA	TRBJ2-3	CASRNGYRTSTDTQYF	TGCGCCAGCAGAAATGGATACAGAACCAGCACAGATACGCAGTATTTT
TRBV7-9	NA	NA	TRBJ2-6	CASSPAGPFHGANVLTF	TGTGCCAGCAGCCCCGCTGGCCCGTTTCATGGGGCCAACGTCCTGACTTTC
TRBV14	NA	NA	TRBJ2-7	CASSQARRGFTAGEQYF	TGTGCCAGCAGCCAAGCCCGAAGGGGTTTTACTGCAGGCGAGCAGTACTTC
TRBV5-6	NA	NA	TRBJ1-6	CASSWGGAASPLHF	TGTGCCAGCAGCTGGGGGGGAGCCGCTTCACCCCTCCACTTT
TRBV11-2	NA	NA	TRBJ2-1	CASSYGGGRFFNEQFF	TGTGCCAGCAGCTATGGCGGGGGCCGGTTTTTCAATGAGCAGTTCTTC
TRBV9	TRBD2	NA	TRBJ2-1	CASSVGTSGVIYNEQFF	TGTGCCAGCAGCGTCGGGACTAGCGGGGTCATCTACAATGAGCAGTTCTTC
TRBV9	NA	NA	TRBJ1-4	CASSVEGNGNEKLFF	TGTGCCAGCAGCGTAGAGGGGAATGGTAATGAAAAACTGTTTTTT
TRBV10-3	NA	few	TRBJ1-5	CAIRAPDQPQHF	TGTGCCATCAGGGCCCCCGATCAGCCCCAGCATTTT
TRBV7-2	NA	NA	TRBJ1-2	CASSFTADYGYTF	TGTGCCAGCAGCTTTACAGCAGACTATGGCTACACCTTC
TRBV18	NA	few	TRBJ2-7	CASSSGVTSYEQYF	TGTGCCAGCTCATCAGGGGTTACCTCCTACGAGCAGTACTTC
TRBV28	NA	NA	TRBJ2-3	CASSLSHPTDTQYF	TGTGCCAGCAGTTTGAGTCATCCCACAGATACGCAGTATTTT
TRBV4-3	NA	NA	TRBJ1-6	CASSDRDNSPLHF	TGCGCCAGCTCTGACAGAGATAATTCACCCCTCCACTTT
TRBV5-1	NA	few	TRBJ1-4	CASSLSTANEKLFF	TGCGCCAGCAGCTTGAGCACAGCTAATGAAAAACTGTTTTTT
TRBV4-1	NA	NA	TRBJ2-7	CASSFRQFYEQYF	TGCGCCAGCAGCTTTCGACAGTTCTACGAGCAGTACTTC
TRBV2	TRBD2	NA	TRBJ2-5	CASSPGTSGQETQYF	TGTGCCAGCAGCCCTGGGACTAGCGGGCAAGAGACCCAGTACTTC
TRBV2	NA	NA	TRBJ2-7	CASTGISYEQYF	TGTGCCAGCACAGGGATTTCCTACGAGCAGTACTTC
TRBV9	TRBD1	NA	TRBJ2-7	CASSASQGAFGYEQYF	TGTGCCAGCAGCGCATCACAGGGGGCGTTTGGCTACGAGCAGTACTTC